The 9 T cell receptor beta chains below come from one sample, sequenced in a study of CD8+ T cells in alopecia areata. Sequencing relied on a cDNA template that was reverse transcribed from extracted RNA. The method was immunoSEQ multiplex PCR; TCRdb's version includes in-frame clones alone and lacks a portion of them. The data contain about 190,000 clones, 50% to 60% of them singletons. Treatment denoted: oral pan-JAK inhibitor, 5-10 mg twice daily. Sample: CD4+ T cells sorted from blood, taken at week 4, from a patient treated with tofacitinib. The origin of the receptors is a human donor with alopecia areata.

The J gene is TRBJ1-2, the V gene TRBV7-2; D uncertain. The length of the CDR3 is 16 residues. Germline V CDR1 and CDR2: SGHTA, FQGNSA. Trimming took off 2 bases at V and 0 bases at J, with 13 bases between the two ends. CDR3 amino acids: CASSLTAEPSNYGYTF. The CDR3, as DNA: TGTGCCAGCAGCTTAACCGCCGAGCCCTCTAACTATGGCTACACCTTC.

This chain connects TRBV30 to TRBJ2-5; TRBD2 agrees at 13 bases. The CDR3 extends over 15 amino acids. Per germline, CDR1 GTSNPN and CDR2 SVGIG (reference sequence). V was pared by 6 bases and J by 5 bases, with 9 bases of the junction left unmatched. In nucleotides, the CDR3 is TGTGCCTGCTGGACTAGCGGGAGATTTGTGGAGACCCAGTACTTC. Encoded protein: CACWTSGRFVETQYF. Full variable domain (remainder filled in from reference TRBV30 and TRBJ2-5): SQTIHQWPATLVQPVGSPLSLECTVEGTSNPNLYWYRQAAGRGLQLLFYSVGIGQISSEVPQNLSASRPQDRQFILSSKKLLLSDSGFYLCACWTSGRFVETQYFGPGTRLLVL.

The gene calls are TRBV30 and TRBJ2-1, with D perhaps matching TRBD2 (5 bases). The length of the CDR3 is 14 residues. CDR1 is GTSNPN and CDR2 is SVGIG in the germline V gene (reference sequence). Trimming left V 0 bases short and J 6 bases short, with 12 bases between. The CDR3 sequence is CAWSVSSLVNEQFF. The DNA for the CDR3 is TGTGCCTGGAGTGTTTCTAGCTTGGTCAATGAGCAGTTCTTC.

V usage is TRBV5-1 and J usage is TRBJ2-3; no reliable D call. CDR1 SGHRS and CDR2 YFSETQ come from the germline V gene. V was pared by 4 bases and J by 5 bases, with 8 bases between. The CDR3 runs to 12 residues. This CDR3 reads CASSPNLDTQYF. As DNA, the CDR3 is TGCGCCAGCAGCCCGAACCTAGATACGCAGTATTTT.

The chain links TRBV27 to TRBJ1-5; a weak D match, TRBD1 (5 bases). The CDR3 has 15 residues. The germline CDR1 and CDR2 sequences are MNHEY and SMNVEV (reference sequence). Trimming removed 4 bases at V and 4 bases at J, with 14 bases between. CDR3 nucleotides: TGTGCCAGCAGTTCCAGACAGAAACAAAATCAGCCCCAGCATTTT. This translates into CASSSRQKQNQPQHF.

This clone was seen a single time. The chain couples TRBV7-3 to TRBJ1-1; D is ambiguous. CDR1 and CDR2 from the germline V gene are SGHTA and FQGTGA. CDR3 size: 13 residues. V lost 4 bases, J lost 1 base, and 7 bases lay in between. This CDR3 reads CASSSARNTEAFF. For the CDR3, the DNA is TGTGCCAGCAGCTCCGCGAGGAACACTGAAGCTTTCTTT.

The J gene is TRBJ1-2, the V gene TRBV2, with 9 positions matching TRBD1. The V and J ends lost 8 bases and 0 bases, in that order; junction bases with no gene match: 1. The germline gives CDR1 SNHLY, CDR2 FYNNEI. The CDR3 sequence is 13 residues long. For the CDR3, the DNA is TGTGCCAGCGGGACAGGGTCTAACTATGGCTACACCTTC. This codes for CASGTGSNYGYTF.

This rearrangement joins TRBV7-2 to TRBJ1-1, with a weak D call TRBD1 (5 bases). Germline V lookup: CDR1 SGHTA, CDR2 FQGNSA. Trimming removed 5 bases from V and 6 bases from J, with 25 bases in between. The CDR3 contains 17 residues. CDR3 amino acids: CASSRTGMWGGNAEAFF. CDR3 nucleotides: TGTGCCAGCAGCCGGACGGGTATGTGGGGCGGAAACGCTGAAGCTTTCTTT.

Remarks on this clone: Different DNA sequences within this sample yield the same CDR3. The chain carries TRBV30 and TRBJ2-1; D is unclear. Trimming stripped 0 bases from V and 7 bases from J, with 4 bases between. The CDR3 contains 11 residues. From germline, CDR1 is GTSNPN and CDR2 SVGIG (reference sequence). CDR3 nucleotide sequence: TGTGCCTGGAGTGTAGGAAATGAGCAGTTCTTC. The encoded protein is CAWSVGNEQFF.